This passage covers 13 T cell receptor beta chains from one sample sequenced in a study of shared clonotypes between healthy human individuals. Repertoires were generated with immunoSEQ multiplex PCR, while TCRdb's copy carries only in-frame clones and drops some. This sample has some 700,000 clones, with less than 95% found just once. The sequencing sample was made of memory CD8+ T cells from PBMCs. Subset defined: CD45RO+ cells pooled with CCR7-negative TemRA cells. These receptors originate from a man aged 18 to 30 in good health. Some clones in this sample may be carry-over from other donors' samples.

The J gene is TRBJ1-5, the V gene TRBV28; D perhaps matches TRBD1 (5 bases). This CDR3 has 15 residues. Germline lookup yields CDR1 MDHEN and CDR2 SYDVKM. Trimming pared 2 bases from V and 4 bases from J, leaving 12 bases between. CDR3 nucleotide sequence: TGTGCCAGCAGTTTAGAGGACAAAAATAATCAGCCCCAGCATTTT. Translated, it gives CASSLEDKNNQPQHF. The full variable domain, rest sourced from reference TRBV28 and TRBJ1-5, is DVKVTQSSRYLVKRTGEKVFLECVQDMDHENMFWYRQDPGLGLRLIYFSYDVKMKEKGDIPEGYSVSREKKERFSLILESASTNQTSMYLCASSLEDKNNQPQHFGDGTRLSIL.

CDR3 sequence (DNA): TGTGCCAGCTCGGGACCCCTCGGGGTCTACAATGAGCAGTTCTTC. Residues: CASSGPLGVYNEQFF. The J gene is TRBJ2-1, the V gene TRBV9; D tentatively reads TRBD1 or TRBD2 (5 bases each). CDR1 SGDLS and CDR2 YYNGEE come from the germline V gene. The CDR3 spans 15 residues. Trimming stripped 7 bases from V and 3 bases from J, with 17 bases between. Full variable domain (remainder filled in from reference TRBV9 and TRBJ2-1): DSGVTQTPKHLITATGQRVTLRCSPRSGDLSVYWYQQSLDQGLQFLIQYYNGEERAKGNILERFSAQQFPDLHSELNLSSLELGDSALYFCASSGPLGVYNEQFFGPGTRLTVL.

This clone was recorded once. This chain uses TRBV6-5 with TRBJ1-4; a possible D gene is TRBD1 (5 bases). The CDR3 length is 14 residues. Germline V gene lookup returns CDR1 MNHEY and CDR2 SVGAGI. The V gene lost 4 bases and the J gene lost 8 bases, with 14 bases spanning the gap. The CDR3 DNA follows: TGTGCCAGCAGTTTCGGCTGGGGCGTGGAAAAACTGTTTTTT. Its translation: CASSFGWGVEKLFF.

The V gene is TRBV7-9, the J gene TRBJ2-2; 7 nucleotides align to TRBD1. The CDR3 loop spans 15 amino acids. Trimming removed 5 bases from V and 3 bases from J; junction bases left unmatched: 6. Germline assignment: CDR1 SEHNR and CDR2 FQNEAQ (reference sequence). CDR3 sequence (DNA): TGTGCCAGCAGCAGCAGGGGGTCGGACACCGGGGAGCTGTTTTTT. Its translation is CASSSRGSDTGELFF.

CDR3 bases: TGTGCCAGCAGCGTACCCTCTAGCGGGGGCACAGATACGCAGTATTTT. It is translated as CASSVPSSGGTDTQYF. The V gene is TRBV9, the J gene TRBJ2-3; TRBD2 matches 9 bases. The CDR3 is made up of 16 amino acids. Per the germline V gene, CDR1 is SGDLS and CDR2 is YYNGEE. The trim removed 1 base at V and 1 base at J, leaving 4 bases unmatched.

The chain recombines TRBV5-1 with TRBJ2-1; TRBD1 is a possible D gene (5 bases). Germline-derived CDR1 and CDR2 are SGHRS and YFSETQ. V lost 1 base to trimming and J lost 6 bases, with 14 bases between them. The CDR3 is made up of 15 amino acids. DNA of the CDR3: TGCGCCAGCAGCTTGTGGGCAGGGCGCGGCAATGAGCAGTTCTTC. It translates to CASSLWAGRGNEQFF.

V gene TRBV10-3 combines with J gene TRBJ2-1, with a weak D call TRBD2 (6 bases). This CDR3 has 15 amino acids. Trimming pared 4 bases from V and 0 bases from J, leaving 10 bases between. The germline CDR1 and CDR2 sequences are ENHRY and SYGVKD. CDR3 sequence: CAISVPAGSYNEQFF. The CDR3 DNA reads as TGTGCCATCAGTGTTCCAGCGGGCTCCTACAATGAGCAGTTCTTC.

This clone was seen only once. The CDR3 is CASSPLNGLSSYEQYF. The CDR3 nucleotides read TGTGCCAGCAGTCCACTAAACGGGCTTAGCTCCTACGAGCAGTACTTC. This sequence joins TRBV11-2 and TRBJ2-7; no firm D call. Trimming removed 6 bases from V and 0 bases from J, with 18 bases in between. Germline V gene data show CDR1 as SGHAT and CDR2 as FQNNGV. The CDR3 loop spans 16 amino acids.

This clone was observed once. The chain links TRBV29-1 to TRBJ2-3; tentatively, D is TRBD1 (5 bases). This CDR3 is built from 15 residues. V dropped 7 bases and J dropped 1 base, with 18 bases sitting between them. Looked up from germline, CDR1 is SQVTM and CDR2 is ANQGSEA. Here the CDR3 DNA reads TGCAGCGGCACCCCCTATTCAGGGCGCACAGATACGCAGTATTTT. Its protein is CSGTPYSGRTDTQYF.

V and J are TRBV6-1 and TRBJ1-5; D unresolved. Germline-derived CDR1 and CDR2 are MNHNS and SASEGT. V lost 6 bases, J lost 4 bases, and 16 bases lay in between. CDR3 size: 15 residues. The CDR3 sequence is CASRLTSSTNQPQHF. CDR3 nucleotides: TGTGCCAGCAGATTAACGAGTTCCACGAATCAGCCCCAGCATTTT.

This sequence joins TRBV2 and TRBJ1-5; the D gene is possibly TRBD1 (5 bases). The CDR3 is made up of 14 amino acids. In germline, CDR1 is SNHLY, CDR2 FYNNEI. V was trimmed by 5 bases and J by 2 bases, leaving 10 bases between them. The CDR3: CASSMTEGNQPQHF. In DNA form, the CDR3 reads TGTGCCAGCAGTATGACAGAGGGCAATCAGCCCCAGCATTTT.

The J gene is TRBJ1-5, the V gene TRBV30; TRBD1 is a possible D gene (6 bases). Germline V gives CDR1 GTSNPN, CDR2 SVGIG (reference sequence). V was shortened by 5 bases and J by 0 bases, with 14 bases between the two germline ends. The CDR3 spans 15 residues. The CDR3 DNA follows: TGTGCCTGGGGGGGCCTGATTGATAGCAATCAGCCCCAGCATTTT. Its translation is CAWGGLIDSNQPQHF. Filled out from reference TRBV30 and TRBJ1-5, the complete variable domain reads SQTIHQWPATLVQPVGSPLSLECTVEGTSNPNLYWYRQAAGRGLQLLFYSVGIGQISSEVPQNLSASRPQDRQFILSSKKLLLSDSGFYLCAWGGLIDSNQPQHFGDGTRLSIL.

This clone was counted once. V gene TRBV28 combines with J gene TRBJ1-4; no clear D. CDR3 length: 14 residues. CDR1 is MDHEN, CDR2 SYDVKM, per germline. The germline V and J ends were trimmed by 9 bases and 0 bases, with 11 bases remaining between them. CDR3 in DNA: TGTGCCAGTTCCCATAGATCAACTAATGAAAAACTGTTTTTT. It translates to CASSHRSTNEKLFF.